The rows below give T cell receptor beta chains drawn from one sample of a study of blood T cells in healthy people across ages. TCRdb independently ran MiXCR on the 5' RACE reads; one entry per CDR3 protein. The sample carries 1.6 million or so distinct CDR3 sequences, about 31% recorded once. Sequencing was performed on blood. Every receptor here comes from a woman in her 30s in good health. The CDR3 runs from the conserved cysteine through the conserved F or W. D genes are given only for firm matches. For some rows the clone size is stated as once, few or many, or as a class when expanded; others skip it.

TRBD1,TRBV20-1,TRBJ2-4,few,CSARALGGQGAREQYF,TGCAGTGCTAGAGCTTTGGGGGGACAGGGGGCGAGGGAGCAGTACTTC
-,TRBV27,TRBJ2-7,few,CASHSSSYEQYF,TGTGCCAGCCACTCCAGCTCCTACGAGCAGTACTTC
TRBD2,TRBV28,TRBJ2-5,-,CASKSLRTGGRGQETQYF,TGTGCCAGCAAATCTCTGAGAACGGGAGGTAGGGGTCAAGAGACCCAGTACTTC
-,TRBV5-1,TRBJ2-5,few,CASSKEQEYQETQYF,TGCGCCAGCAGCAAGGAACAGGAGTACCAAGAGACCCAGTACTTC
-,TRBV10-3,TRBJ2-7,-,CAISPGTQQYF,TGTGCCATCAGCCCCGGGACTCAGCAGTACTTC
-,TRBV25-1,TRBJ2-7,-,CASSGQGEYEQYF,TGTGCCAGCAGCGGGCAGGGCGAGTACGAGCAGTACTTC
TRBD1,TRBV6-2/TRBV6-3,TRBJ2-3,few,CASSYFQRTGDPITDTQYF,TGTGCCAGCAGTTACTTTCAGAGAACAGGGGACCCAATCACAGATACGCAGTATTTT
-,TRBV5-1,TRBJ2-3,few,CASSREGPTDTQYF,TGCGCCAGCAGCCGCGAGGGGCCCACAGATACGCAGTATTTT
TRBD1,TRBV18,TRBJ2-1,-,CASSPPGTAKNNEQFF,TGTGCCAGCTCCCCCCCTGGGACAGCGAAAAACAATGAGCAGTTCTTC
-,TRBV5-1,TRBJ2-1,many,CASSLTGAPWDEQFF,TGCGCCAGCAGCTTAACGGGGGCCCCCTGGGATGAGCAGTTCTTC
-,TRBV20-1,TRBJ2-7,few,CSARDLRGAATEQYF,TGCAGTGCTAGAGATCTTCGGGGCGCGGCTACCGAGCAGTACTTC
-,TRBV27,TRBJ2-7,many,CASSLRMAGGAYEQYF,TGTGCCAGCAGTTTAAGGATGGCAGGGGGGGCCTACGAGCAGTACTTC
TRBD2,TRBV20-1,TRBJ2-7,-,CSASQVAGGWEQYF,TGCAGTGCTAGTCAAGTAGCGGGGGGTTGGGAGCAGTACTTC
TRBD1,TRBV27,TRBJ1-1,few,CASSLLQGSSRSTEAFF,TGTGCCAGCAGTTTATTACAGGGGAGTAGCCGAAGCACTGAAGCTTTCTTT
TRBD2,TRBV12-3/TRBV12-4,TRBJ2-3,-,CANSTLAGGHDTQYF,TGTGCCAACAGTACCCTGGCGGGGGGGCATGATACGCAGTATTTT
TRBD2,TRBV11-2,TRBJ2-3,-,CASSLVAGGLTDTQYF,TGTGCCAGCAGCTTAGTGGCGGGGGGGCTCACAGATACGCAGTATTTT
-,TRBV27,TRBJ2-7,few,CASSPPSHEQYF,TGTGCCAGCAGTCCCCCATCCCACGAGCAGTACTTC
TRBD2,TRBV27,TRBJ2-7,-,CASSLRQREAAYEQYF,TGTGCCAGCAGTCTGAGACAGCGGGAGGCCGCCTACGAGCAGTACTTC
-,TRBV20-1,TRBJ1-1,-,CSARVAIMNTEAFF,TGCAGTGCTAGGGTGGCGATAATGAACACTGAAGCTTTCTTT
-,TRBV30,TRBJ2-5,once,CAWSVQPREETQYF,TGTGCCTGGAGTGTACAACCGAGGGAAGAGACCCAGTACTTC
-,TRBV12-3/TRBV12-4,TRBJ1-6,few,CASRRNYNSPLHF,TGTGCCAGCAGACGGAATTATAATTCACCCCTCCACTTT
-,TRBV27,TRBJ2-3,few,CASTSGLSTDTQYF,TGTGCCAGCACCTCGGGACTTTCCACAGATACGCAGTATTTT
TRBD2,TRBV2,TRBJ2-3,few,CASRPRRGEDTQYF,TGTGCCAGCAGGCCGAGGCGGGGGGAAGATACGCAGTATTTT
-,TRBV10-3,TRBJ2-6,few,CAISEGDRFSGANVLTF,TGTGCCATCAGCGAGGGGGACCGATTCTCTGGGGCCAACGTCCTGACTTTC
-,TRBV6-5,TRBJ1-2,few,CASRRLGGGYTF,TGTGCCAGCAGACGGCTGGGGGGAGGCTACACCTTC
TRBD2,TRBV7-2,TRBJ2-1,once,CASSHTSARSEQCF,TGTGCCAGCAGTCATACTAGCGCCCGTAGCGAGCAGTGCTTC
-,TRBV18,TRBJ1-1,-,CASSPLTGTPDTEAFF,TGTGCCAGCTCACCACTTACCGGGACCCCGGACACTGAAGCTTTCTTT
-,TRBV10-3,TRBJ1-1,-,CAISESAGVTEAFF,TGTGCCATCAGTGAGTCCGCAGGGGTTACTGAAGCTTTCTTT
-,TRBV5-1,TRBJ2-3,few,CASSLSNAPDTQYF,TGCGCCAGCAGCTTGAGTAATGCCCCAGATACGCAGTATTTT
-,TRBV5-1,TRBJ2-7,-,CASSLRDLSYEQYF,TGCGCCAGCAGCTTGAGGGACCTCTCCTACGAGCAGTACTTC
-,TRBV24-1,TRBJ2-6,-,CATSLLLRRGANVLTF,TGTGCCACCAGTCTTCTCCTTCGGCGGGGGGCCAACGTCCTGACTTTC
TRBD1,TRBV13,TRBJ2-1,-,CASTPIDRVPSNEQFF,TGTGCCAGCACCCCGATCGACAGGGTCCCCTCAAATGAGCAGTTCTTC
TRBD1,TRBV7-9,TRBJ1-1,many,CASSPRQGAWGHTEAFF,TGTGCCAGCAGCCCCCGACAGGGGGCTTGGGGTCACACTGAAGCTTTCTTT
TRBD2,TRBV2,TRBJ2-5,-,CASTRAGTYKETQYF,TGTGCCAGCACTAGAGCGGGAACCTATAAAGAGACCCAGTACTTC
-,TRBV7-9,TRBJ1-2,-,CASSLGATVQANYGYTF,TGTGCCAGCAGCTTAGGGGCGACAGTTCAAGCTAACTATGGCTACACCTTC
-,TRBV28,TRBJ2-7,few,CASTFSAISTYEQYF,TGTGCCAGTACCTTTTCAGCAATATCCACTTACGAGCAGTACTTC
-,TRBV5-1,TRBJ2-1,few,CASSPNDRKNNEQFF,TGCGCCAGCAGCCCGAACGACAGGAAGAACAATGAGCAGTTCTTC
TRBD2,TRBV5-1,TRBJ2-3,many,CASSLGTSGSTDTQYF,TGCGCCAGCAGCCTCGGGACTAGCGGGAGCACAGATACGCAGTATTTT
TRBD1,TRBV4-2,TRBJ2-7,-,CASSPLGTDFYERYF,TGTGCCAGCAGCCCATTGGGGACAGATTTCTACGAGCGGTACTTC
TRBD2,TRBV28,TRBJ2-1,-,CASTMTSENVYNEQFF,TGTGCCAGCACCATGACTAGCGAGAACGTCTACAATGAGCAGTTCTTC
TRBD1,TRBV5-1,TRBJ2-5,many,CASSPDRGVLVETQYF,TGCGCCAGCAGCCCTGACAGGGGAGTACTGGTGGAGACCCAGTACTTC
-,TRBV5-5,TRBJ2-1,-,CASSLDSGASSYNEQFF,TGTGCCAGCAGCTTGGATTCAGGAGCAAGCTCCTACAATGAGCAGTTCTTC
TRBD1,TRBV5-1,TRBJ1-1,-,CASSLRGQGDLGTEAFF,TGCGCCAGCAGCTTGAGGGGACAGGGGGATTTGGGCACTGAAGCTTTCTTT